This is a list of T cell receptor beta chains from one sample in a study of blood T cell repertoires in COVID-19. This table comes from immunoSEQ multiplex PCR, and its TCRdb copy is limited to in-frame clones, with some not included. The data show 100,000 to 150,000 clones, approximately 84% seen once. The sample was peripheral blood. These receptors originate from a woman in her twenties or thirties who had recovered from COVID-19. CDR3s include the opening cysteine and the closing phenylalanine or tryptophan. Fields, in order: J gene, clone size, V gene, D gene, CDR3 DNA, CDR3 protein. D genes are given only for firm matches. Expanded clones are given a class, and other clones once, few, many or no size at all.

j_call: TRBJ1-5; clone_size: once; v_call: TRBV9; d_call: TRBD1; cdr3_nt: TGTGCCAGCAGCGTTGGACAGGGTAGCAATCAGCCCCAGCATTTT; cdr3_aa: CASSVGQGSNQPQHF
j_call: TRBJ2-1; clone_size: -; v_call: TRBV7-6; d_call: -; cdr3_nt: TGTGCCAGCAGCTTACTAGACTACGAGCAGTTCTTC; cdr3_aa: CASSLLDYEQFF
j_call: TRBJ1-4; clone_size: once; v_call: TRBV5-1; d_call: TRBD1; cdr3_nt: TGCGCCAGCAGCTTGGGGACAGGTCGAGAAAAACTGTTTTTT; cdr3_aa: CASSLGTGREKLFF
j_call: TRBJ2-5; clone_size: -; v_call: TRBV28; d_call: -; cdr3_nt: TGTGCCAGCAGTGGCCGAGCCACAGCCTACCAAGAGACCCAGTACTTC; cdr3_aa: CASSGRATAYQETQYF
j_call: TRBJ1-5; clone_size: -; v_call: TRBV5-6; d_call: -; cdr3_nt: TGTGCCAGCAGCACGGGTCCTAGCAATCAGCCCCAGCATTTT; cdr3_aa: CASSTGPSNQPQHF
j_call: TRBJ2-1; clone_size: -; v_call: TRBV9; d_call: -; cdr3_nt: TGTGCCAGCAGCGACAGCTCCTACAATGAGCAGTTCTTC; cdr3_aa: CASSDSSYNEQFF
j_call: TRBJ1-1; clone_size: -; v_call: TRBV15; d_call: -; cdr3_nt: TGTGCCACCAGCAGAGACAGCGGCACTGAAGCTTTCTTT; cdr3_aa: CATSRDSGTEAFF
j_call: TRBJ1-2; clone_size: few; v_call: TRBV5-1; d_call: -; cdr3_nt: TGCGCCAGCAGCTTGGCACAGGAGAACTATGGCTACACCTTC; cdr3_aa: CASSLAQENYGYTF
j_call: TRBJ2-2; clone_size: -; v_call: TRBV24-1; d_call: -; cdr3_nt: TGTGCCACCAGTGCCTACACCGGGGAGCTGTTTTTT; cdr3_aa: CATSAYTGELFF
j_call: TRBJ2-6; clone_size: -; v_call: TRBV10-3; d_call: -; cdr3_nt: TGTGCCATATTCCGGGGGGCGGGGGCCAACGTCCTGACTTTC; cdr3_aa: CAIFRGAGANVLTF
j_call: TRBJ2-7; clone_size: -; v_call: TRBV7-9; d_call: -; cdr3_nt: TGTGCCAGCAGCCCGACTAGCTCCTACGAGCAGTACTTC; cdr3_aa: CASSPTSSYEQYF
j_call: TRBJ1-2; clone_size: -; v_call: TRBV29-1; d_call: -; cdr3_nt: TGCAGCGTTGAGGGGGGGATCCATGGCTACACCTTC; cdr3_aa: CSVEGGIHGYTF
j_call: TRBJ2-5; clone_size: -; v_call: TRBV29-1; d_call: -; cdr3_nt: TGCAGCGTTGAACTAGGAGAGACCCAGTACTTC; cdr3_aa: CSVELGETQYF
j_call: TRBJ1-2; clone_size: -; v_call: TRBV9; d_call: -; cdr3_nt: TGTGCCAGCAGCATCCTCGGTGGCTACACCTTC; cdr3_aa: CASSILGGYTF
j_call: TRBJ2-6; clone_size: -; v_call: TRBV9; d_call: -; cdr3_nt: TGTGCCAGCAGCGGGTACCAACAGTCTAAGGGGGCCAACGTCCTGACTTTC; cdr3_aa: CASSGYQQSKGANVLTF
j_call: TRBJ2-5; clone_size: -; v_call: TRBV15; d_call: TRBD1; cdr3_nt: TGTGCCACCAGCAGATTCGGGACAGGTCAAGAGACCCAGTACTTC; cdr3_aa: CATSRFGTGQETQYF
j_call: TRBJ2-7; clone_size: -; v_call: TRBV6-5; d_call: TRBD1; cdr3_nt: TGTGCCAGCAGTTACTCCGGGACAGGGACAAACGAGCAGTACTTC; cdr3_aa: CASSYSGTGTNEQYF
j_call: TRBJ2-2; clone_size: once; v_call: TRBV11-3; d_call: TRBD2; cdr3_nt: TGTGCCAGCAGCTTCGGGGGGGTTTCCACCGGGGAGCTGTTTTTT; cdr3_aa: CASSFGGVSTGELFF
j_call: TRBJ1-2; clone_size: -; v_call: TRBV28; d_call: -; cdr3_nt: TGTGCCAGCAGTTTGAGGGACACCGATGGCTACACCTTC; cdr3_aa: CASSLRDTDGYTF
j_call: TRBJ2-7; clone_size: once; v_call: TRBV11-2; d_call: TRBD1; cdr3_nt: TGTGCCAGCAGCTTAGTCCCGGGGCAGGGGGCCGCCTACGAGCAGTACTTC; cdr3_aa: CASSLVPGQGAAYEQYF
j_call: TRBJ1-4; clone_size: few; v_call: TRBV5-1; d_call: -; cdr3_nt: TGCGCCAGCAGCTTGACAGTTTATGAAAAACTGTTTTTT; cdr3_aa: CASSLTVYEKLFF
j_call: TRBJ1-5; clone_size: once; v_call: TRBV13; d_call: -; cdr3_nt: TGTGCCAGCAGCTTAGACAGAAATCAGCCCCAGCATTTT; cdr3_aa: CASSLDRNQPQHF
j_call: TRBJ1-2; clone_size: -; v_call: TRBV5-1; d_call: -; cdr3_nt: TGCGCCAGCAGCCCCACTGGGGGGGTTGAGAACTATGGCTACACCTTC; cdr3_aa: CASSPTGGVENYGYTF
j_call: TRBJ2-5; clone_size: -; v_call: TRBV5-1; d_call: -; cdr3_nt: TGCGCCAGCAGCAGGGGCGGGGTTTGGGAGACCCAGTACTTC; cdr3_aa: CASSRGGVWETQYF
j_call: TRBJ1-1; clone_size: -; v_call: TRBV5-1; d_call: -; cdr3_nt: TGCGCCAGCAGGTCAGGGGACACTGAAGCTTTCTTT; cdr3_aa: CASRSGDTEAFF
j_call: TRBJ1-1; clone_size: -; v_call: TRBV18; d_call: -; cdr3_nt: TGTGCCAGCTCACCACTCCCGACGGGCGGGACTGAAGCTTTCTTT; cdr3_aa: CASSPLPTGGTEAFF
j_call: TRBJ1-1; clone_size: -; v_call: TRBV9; d_call: -; cdr3_nt: TGTGCCAGCAGCGACAGGGTTAACACTGAAGCTTTCTTT; cdr3_aa: CASSDRVNTEAFF
j_call: TRBJ2-7; clone_size: once; v_call: TRBV18; d_call: -; cdr3_nt: TGTGCCAGCTCGCAAACAGGTTCAAGCTCCTACGAGCAGTACTTC; cdr3_aa: CASSQTGSSSYEQYF
j_call: TRBJ2-4; clone_size: -; v_call: TRBV2; d_call: -; cdr3_nt: TGTGCCAGCAGTGTCTTCTCCCCCGCACTACGATTAGGTAACATTCAGTACTTC; cdr3_aa: CASSVFSPALRLGNIQYF
j_call: TRBJ2-5; clone_size: -; v_call: TRBV6-5; d_call: TRBD1; cdr3_nt: TGTGCCAGCAAGAGACAGGGGGCGTCTGGAGAGACCCAGTACTTC; cdr3_aa: CASKRQGASGETQYF
j_call: TRBJ2-1; clone_size: -; v_call: TRBV18; d_call: -; cdr3_nt: TGTGCCAGCTCACCACCGCTCCCTAGCAGTGGGTACAATGAGCAGTTCTTC; cdr3_aa: CASSPPLPSSGYNEQFF
j_call: TRBJ2-7; clone_size: -; v_call: TRBV5-4; d_call: -; cdr3_nt: TGTGCCAGCAGCCCTTCATTAGCGCGCGAGCAGTACTTC; cdr3_aa: CASSPSLAREQYF
j_call: TRBJ2-5; clone_size: -; v_call: TRBV7-9; d_call: -; cdr3_nt: TGTGCCAGCAGTCCGGACAGAGTGATCCAAGAGACCCAGTACTTC; cdr3_aa: CASSPDRVIQETQYF
j_call: TRBJ2-1; clone_size: -; v_call: TRBV24-1; d_call: TRBD1; cdr3_nt: TGTGCCACCAGTGACCCAGGGGGTCCAAATGAGCAGTTCTTC; cdr3_aa: CATSDPGGPNEQFF
j_call: TRBJ2-1; clone_size: -; v_call: TRBV5-6; d_call: TRBD1; cdr3_nt: TGTGCCAGCAGCTTGGGGGACAGGGGGTCAGGTGAGCAGTTCTTC; cdr3_aa: CASSLGDRGSGEQFF
j_call: TRBJ2-7; clone_size: -; v_call: TRBV14; d_call: TRBD2; cdr3_nt: TGTGCCAGCAGCCAAGCTCCCGAGGGAGGGTTTAAGGACGAGCAGTACTTC; cdr3_aa: CASSQAPEGGFKDEQYF
j_call: TRBJ1-3; clone_size: -; v_call: TRBV5-8; d_call: -; cdr3_nt: TGTGCCAGCGGCTTGGGGCACTCTGGAAACACCATATATTTT; cdr3_aa: CASGLGHSGNTIYF
j_call: TRBJ2-3; clone_size: -; v_call: TRBV5-4; d_call: TRBD2; cdr3_nt: TGTGCCCCAGGTCGCCCCGGGACTAGCGGGAGAGCAGATACGCAGTATTTT; cdr3_aa: CAPGRPGTSGRADTQYF
j_call: TRBJ1-5; clone_size: -; v_call: TRBV23-1; d_call: -; cdr3_nt: TGCGCCAGCAGTCGAGAGAGACAGCCCCAGCATTTT; cdr3_aa: CASSRERQPQHF
j_call: TRBJ1-2; clone_size: once; v_call: TRBV25-1; d_call: -; cdr3_nt: TGTGCCAGCAGGGCTGGGACAACGGATGGCTACACCTTC; cdr3_aa: CASRAGTTDGYTF
j_call: TRBJ2-1; clone_size: -; v_call: TRBV11-2; d_call: TRBD2; cdr3_nt: TGTGCCAGCAGCCCACCGGGACTAGCCTTTAGTGAGCAGTTCTTC; cdr3_aa: CASSPPGLAFSEQFF
j_call: TRBJ1-2; clone_size: -; v_call: TRBV5-4; d_call: TRBD1; cdr3_nt: TGTGCCAGCAGCTTCTCCCAAGGCAGGGGGTATGGCTACACCTTC; cdr3_aa: CASSFSQGRGYGYTF
j_call: TRBJ1-5; clone_size: -; v_call: TRBV27; d_call: -; cdr3_nt: TGTGCCAGCAGTTTTCTGGGGGCCAGGGGTAGCAATCAGCCCCAGCATTTT; cdr3_aa: CASSFLGARGSNQPQHF
j_call: TRBJ2-3; clone_size: -; v_call: TRBV6-5; d_call: TRBD2; cdr3_nt: TGTGCCAGCAGTTCCTTACTAGCGGGAAGCACAGATACGCAGTATTTT; cdr3_aa: CASSSLLAGSTDTQYF